This TCR beta chain was retrieved from a study of tumor-infiltrating lymphocytes in primary liver carcinoma. Extraction of RNA together with DNA used 20-30 mg of unsorted bulk tissue. Subjects presented with primary liver carcinoma managed by surgical resection. Regarding the study as a whole: Tumor region pairs outstripped tumor-adjacent and tumor-blood pairs in overlap.

As regards this clonotype: Its target is unknown.

With a constant-region primer, TCR beta cDNA was made from 500 ng of total RNA. Slightly modified ARM-PCR with three nested multiplex PCR rounds yielded TCR beta libraries. Two initial PCR rounds of around 9 cycles each paired TRBV1-TRBV30 forward primers with a C-beta reverse primer. TCRdb used MiXCR to reprocess the multiplex PCR reads, holding one entry per CDR3 protein. The sample has tens of thousands of distinct CDR3 sequences; 70% to 85% are singletons. Germline-derived CDR1 and CDR2 are SGHAT and FQDESV (reference sequence). V was trimmed by 2 bases and J by 4 bases, leaving 14 bases between them. The CDR3 sequence is 15 residues long.

The sequencing sample was made of liver tumor tissue from sampling region 2. Subset specified: tumor region T2, inferior pole. The chain recombines TRBV11-1 with TRBJ1-2; D perhaps matches TRBD1 (5 bases). The clonotype originates from a man aged 35-49 years with primary liver carcinoma and hepatitis B virus infection. The CDR3 nucleotides are TGTGCCAGCAGCTTATCACAGGACGACGGCTATGGCTACACCTTC. It encodes CASSLSQDDGYGYTF.